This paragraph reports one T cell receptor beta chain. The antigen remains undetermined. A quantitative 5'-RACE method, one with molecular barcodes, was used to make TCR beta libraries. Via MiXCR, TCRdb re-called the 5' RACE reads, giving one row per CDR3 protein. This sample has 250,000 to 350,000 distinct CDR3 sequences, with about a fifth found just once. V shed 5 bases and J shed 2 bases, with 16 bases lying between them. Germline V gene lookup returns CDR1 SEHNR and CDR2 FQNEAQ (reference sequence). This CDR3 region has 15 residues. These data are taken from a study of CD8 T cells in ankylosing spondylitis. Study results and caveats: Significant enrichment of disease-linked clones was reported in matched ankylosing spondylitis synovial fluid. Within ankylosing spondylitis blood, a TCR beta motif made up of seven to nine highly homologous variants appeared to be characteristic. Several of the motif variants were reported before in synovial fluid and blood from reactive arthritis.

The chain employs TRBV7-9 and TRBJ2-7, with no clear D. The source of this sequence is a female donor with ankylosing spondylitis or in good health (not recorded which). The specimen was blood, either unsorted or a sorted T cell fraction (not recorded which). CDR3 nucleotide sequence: TGTGCCAGCAGCCCCCCCCTCCCAGGAGCCTACGAGCAGTACTTC. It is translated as CASSPPLPGAYEQYF.